One sample yielded the 16 T cell receptor beta chains listed below, sequenced in a study of CD8 T cells in ankylosing spondylitis (dated by TCRdb to 2016 to 2017). The library was made by 5' RACE. Data came from an Illumina HiSeq 2500. TCRdb reworked the public reads: Q25 trimming with fastp, MiXCR clone assembly, productive beta chains retained. CDR3 protein duplicates are merged, each entry listing the most common genes and DNA. This sample is represented by 240,000 or so distinct CDR3 sequences; about 9.1% of them were singletons. The ten largest clones take up approximately 6.3% of the sample. Specimen: blood, either unsorted or a sorted T cell fraction (not recorded which). The receptors derive from a male donor with ankylosing spondylitis or in good health (not recorded which).

The V call is TRBV5-6, the J call TRBJ1-3, with no clear D. Germline CDR1 is SGHDT and CDR2 is YYEEEE. V shed 1 base and J shed 5 bases, with 10 bases lying between them. This CDR3 contains 14 residues. CDR3 region: CASSLRRNRNTIYF. In DNA form, the CDR3 reads TGTGCCAGCAGCTTGCGCCGAAACCGAAACACCATATATTTT.

The V call is TRBV20-1, the J call TRBJ2-7, with D possibly TRBD1 on 5 matching bases. Trimming took 1 base from V and 6 from J, leaving 10 bases between them. The CDR3 runs 12 residues. The germline V gene encodes CDR1 DFQATT and CDR2 SNEGSKA (reference sequence). CDR3 DNA sequence: TGCAGTGCTAGAGGCTACAGGTTCGAGCAGTACTTC. Translation gives CSARGYRFEQYF.

This clonotype was seen at least ten times. The chain recombines TRBV11-2 with TRBJ2-1; D assignment may be TRBD1 or TRBD2 (5 bases each). The CDR3 is made up of 16 amino acids. With 6 bases removed from V and 8 bases from J, the gap between germline ends came to 23 bases. Germline V gene lookup returns CDR1 SGHAT and CDR2 FQNNGV. Here the CDR3 DNA reads TGTGCCAGCAGTCACAATCCCCTAGTGAGGGGTGATGAGCAGTTCTTC. Encoded protein: CASSHNPLVRGDEQFF.

V usage is TRBV5-8 and J usage is TRBJ1-5; D ambiguous. The CDR3 has 15 residues. The germline V gene has CDR1 SGHTS and CDR2 YDEGEE. V lost 4 bases to trimming and J lost 3 bases, with 14 bases between them. The CDR3 here is CASSPVGRHNQPQHF. CDR3 nucleotides: TGTGCCAGCAGCCCCGTTGGCAGACACAATCAGCCCCAGCATTTT.

In its sample, this clonotype was seen many times. The chain is built from TRBV12-3 or TRBV12-4 and TRBJ2-3; 7 bases line up with TRBD1. The CDR3 totals 15 residues. J lost 6 bases, V lost 2 bases, and 8 bases had no gene match. This CDR3 reads CASSLSPQGLDTQYF. For the CDR3, the DNA is TGTGCCAGCAGTTTAAGCCCACAGGGGCTGGATACGCAGTATTTT.

This clonotype was seen more than once but under ten times. This sequence joins TRBV7-9 and TRBJ1-1, with 8 bases lining up with TRBD1. The CDR3 is 16 residues long. Germline V gene data show CDR1 as SEHNR and CDR2 as FQNEAQ (reference sequence). V shed 1 base and J 5 bases; nucleotides not matched to a gene: 9. This CDR3 reads CASSLEGTGRVTEAFF. The CDR3, as DNA: TGTGCCAGCAGCTTAGAGGGGACAGGAAGGGTGACTGAAGCTTTCTTT.

Ten or more counts support this clonotype. V is TRBV7-2 and J is TRBJ2-5; 7 bases line up with TRBD1. This CDR3 spans 17 amino acids. The germline CDR1 and CDR2 sequences are SGHTA and FQGNSA. The V and J ends lost 5 bases and 5 bases, in that order; junction bases with no gene match: 17. This CDR3 is CASSLEKGKQGWETQYF. DNA for the CDR3: TGTGCCAGCAGCCTCGAAAAAGGGAAACAGGGGTGGGAGACCCAGTACTTC.

This clonotype has only a few counts. The chain uses TRBV6-2 or TRBV6-3 and TRBJ1-2; D not resolved. The CDR3 consists of 13 residues. The V gene lost 5 bases and the J gene lost 8 bases, with 15 bases spanning the gap. Looked up from germline, CDR1 is MNHEY and CDR2 is SVGEGT. CDR3 DNA sequence: TGTGCCAGCAGTCGAGACGGTTGGGAAGGCTACACCTTC. Its protein is CASSRDGWEGYTF.

The genes are TRBV7-2 and TRBJ2-5, with 8 bases aligning to TRBD2. The CDR3 extends over 15 amino acids. Per the germline V gene, CDR1 is SGHTA and CDR2 is FQGNSA. The trim removed 2 bases at V and 4 bases at J, leaving 6 bases unmatched. In nucleotides, the CDR3 is TGTGCCAGCAGCTTAAGGACTAGCAGGAGAGAGACCCAGTACTTC. Its protein product is CASSLRTSRRETQYF.

This clonotype was detected only once. This chain joins TRBV5-1 and TRBJ1-4, with D perhaps TRBD1 (5 bases). Trimming left V 4 bases short and J 8 bases short, with 15 bases between. Germline V gene data show CDR1 as SGHRS and CDR2 as YFSETQ. The CDR3 has 14 residues. The CDR3 DNA reads TGCGCCAGCAGCCTCGGGGACGCCTCGGAAAAACTGTTTTTT. Protein: CASSLGDASEKLFF.

The gene calls are TRBV5-5 and TRBJ1-5; D call uncertain. Germline V gene sequence: CDR1 SGHKS, CDR2 YYEKEE (reference sequence). The CDR3 covers 11 residues. Trimming shortened V by 1 base and J by 7 bases, and 3 bases separated the two germline ends. The CDR3 bases are TGTGCCAGCAGCTTGAGCCAGCCCCAGCATTTT. It yields the protein CASSLSQPQHF.

This clonotype showed up many times. This chain connects TRBV7-2 to TRBJ2-7; TRBD2 aligns across 8 bases. The V gene's germline CDR1 is SGHTA and CDR2 FQGNSA. J gave up 6 bases and V 5 bases, and 9 bases lay outside the gene matches. This CDR3 region has 14 residues. DNA of the CDR3: TGTGCCAGCAGCCTTACTAGCGGACCGCGCGAGCAGTACTTC. It codes for CASSLTSGPREQYF.

This clonotype was observed a few times. The J gene is TRBJ2-7, the V gene TRBV18; no clear D. Trimming stripped 3 bases from V and 2 bases from J, with 11 bases between. This CDR3 region has 14 residues. Germline V CDR1 and CDR2: KGHSH, LQKENI. CDR3 residues: CASSPAEVAYEQYF. In nucleotides, the CDR3 is TGTGCCAGCTCACCGGCCGAAGTAGCCTACGAGCAGTACTTC.

This clonotype was seen many times. V and J are TRBV12-3 or TRBV12-4 and TRBJ2-1; weak D call: TRBD2 (6 bases). With 6 bases removed from V and 8 bases from J, the gap between germline ends came to 17 bases. CDR3 length: 14 amino acids. CDR3 region: CASSPDGGGYEQFF. The CDR3 nucleotides are TGTGCCAGCAGCCCCGACGGGGGAGGCTATGAGCAGTTCTTC.

In its sample, this clonotype was seen many times. The chain is built from TRBV6-1 and TRBJ2-2; D not resolved. The CDR3 runs 14 residues. Germline V CDR1 and CDR2: MNHNS, SASEGT. Trimming removed 7 bases from V and 3 bases from J, with 12 bases in between. This chain's CDR3 is CASTRGPDTGELFF. The CDR3 DNA follows: TGTGCCAGCACCCGAGGACCGGACACCGGGGAGCTGTTTTTT.

This chain uses TRBV7-2 with TRBJ2-2; no clear D gene. Germline lookup yields CDR1 SGHTA and CDR2 FQGNSA. CDR3 size: 13 residues. Trimming shortened V by 4 bases and J by 7 bases, and 10 bases separated the two germline ends. CDR3 residues: CASSSDLDGELFF. Written as DNA, the CDR3 is TGTGCCAGCAGCTCCGATTTAGACGGGGAGCTGTTTTTT. The full variable domain, rest sourced from reference TRBV7-2 and TRBJ2-2, is GAGVSQSPSNKVTEKGKDVELRCDPISGHTALYWYRQSLGQGLEFLIYFQGNSAPDKSGLPSDRFSAERTGGSVSTLTIQRTQQEDSAVYLCASSSDLDGELFFGEGSRLTVL.